The source of this TCR beta chain is a study of control samples from healthy donors and cancer patients. Generated by immunoSEQ multiplex PCR, the TCRdb table keeps only in-frame clones and is missing some. The data contain tens of thousands of clones, roughly 89% of them singletons. The sequenced material came from PBMCs. The sequence derives from a man aged 50-60 years with lung cancer.

Here the CDR3 DNA reads TGTGCCAGCAGTGAAGCAAGGGCCCAGCATTTT. Its protein is CASSEARAQHF. The gene calls are TRBV6-1 and TRBJ1-5, with D unclear. The CDR3 consists of 11 residues. Germline values: CDR1 MNHNS, CDR2 SASEGT. V was cut by 0 bases and J by 11 bases, with 5 bases left in between.